This paragraph covers one TCR beta chain sequence. Antigen specificity is unknown. This record comes from a study of multiple sclerosis patients with progressive multifocal leukoencephalopathy. V gave up 7 bases and J gave up 7 bases, with 11 bases separating them. Germline-derived CDR1 and CDR2 are SNHLY and FYNNEI. The CDR3 is 11 residues long. Time point denoted: time of PML onset. At PML onset, T3 blood samples were taken. Study observations and caveats: The findings' link to JC virus versus immunocompromise remained uncertain.

This was a survey-level run. Clones were sequenced by immunoSEQ multiplex PCR, and TCRdb holds only the in-frame ones, with some missing. This table holds over 25,000 clones, about 90% found once. This clonotype was sampled from a human donor with progressive multifocal leukoencephalopathy. The chain has TRBV2 and TRBJ2-7; possibly TRBD2 for D (5 bases). Sequences were derived from PBMCs, sampled from a patient treated with natalizumab. This CDR3 reads CASTLSGEQYF. The CDR3 region has the DNA TGTGCCAGCACCCTCTCGGGAGAGCAGTACTTC. Drawing the rest from reference TRBV2 and TRBJ2-7, the complete variable domain is EPEVTQTPSHQVTQMGQEVILRCVPISNHLYFYWYRQILGQKVEFLVSFYNNEISEKSEIFDDQFSVERPDGSNFTLKIRSTKLEDSAMYFCASTLSGEQYFGPGTRLTVT.